This T cell receptor (beta chain) emerged from a study of T cells in localized non-small cell lung cancer. Trimming cost V 6 bases and J 1 base; bases outside gene matches: 6. In germline, CDR1 is LNHDA, CDR2 SQIVND (reference sequence). CDR3 length: 15 residues. TCRdb keeps only in-frame clones here, not all; method: immunoSEQ multiplex PCR. The sample carries around 41,000 clones, 88% recorded once. The gene calls are TRBV19 and TRBJ1-5, with TRBD1 matching over 7 bases. The sequences come from peripheral blood, collected before any cancer treatment. This TCR derives from a female donor older than 55 with stage I squamous cell lung carcinoma. The CDR3 DNA reads as TGTGCCAGTAGAAGCGGGACAGTAAGCAATCAGCCCCAGCATTTT. Amino acids: CASRSGTVSNQPQHF.